This is a list of T cell receptor beta chains from one sample in a study of neurological immune-mediated disorders. One entry per CDR3 protein results from TCRdb running MiXCR on the 5' RACE reads. The repertoire consists of about 62,000 distinct CDR3 sequences, with approximately 3.7% occurring once and the leading ten covering around 2.1%. Sequenced sample: PBMCs. These receptors originate from a woman aged 45-59 years with multiple sclerosis. The CDR3 runs from the conserved cysteine through the conserved F or W. The D gene is left open where the match is weak. Size is stated for part of the rows, as once, few or many counts, or as a class when the clone is expanded.

d_gene	v_gene	j_gene	abundance	CDR3aa	CDR3nt
TRBD1	TRBV29-1	TRBJ1-1	many	CSVELGRGQGTEAFF	TGCAGCGTTGAACTTGGCAGGGGGCAGGGCACTGAAGCTTTCTTT
.	TRBV20-1	TRBJ2-3	many	CSARDLQMNDPDTQYF	TGCAGTGCTAGAGATCTACAAATGAACGACCCAGATACGCAGTATTTT
TRBD2	TRBV20-1	TRBJ2-7	many	CSARVQAGGVYEQYF	TGCAGTGCTAGAGTGCAGGCGGGAGGGGTCTACGAGCAGTACTTC
.	TRBV10-1	TRBJ2-1	.	CASGSFSYNEQFF	TGCGCCAGCGGCAGTTTCTCCTACAATGAGCAGTTCTTC
.	TRBV20-1	TRBJ2-5	many	CSAGGETQYF	TGCAGTGCAGGGGGGGAGACCCAGTACTTC
TRBD1	TRBV5-1	TRBJ2-4	many	CASSFGTAADIQYF	TGCGCCAGCAGCTTCGGGACAGCAGCAGACATTCAGTACTTC
TRBD2	TRBV5-1	TRBJ2-1	.	CASQTSGRAREQFF	TGCGCCAGCCAGACTAGCGGGAGGGCCCGGGAGCAGTTCTTC
TRBD1	TRBV24-1	TRBJ2-2	many	CATSGYRGSTGELFF	TGTGCCACCAGTGGCTACAGGGGGAGCACCGGGGAGCTGTTTTTT
.	TRBV20-1	TRBJ2-1	many	CSARKEASNEQFF	TGCAGTGCTAGAAAAGAGGCCTCCAATGAGCAGTTCTTC
.	TRBV5-6	TRBJ2-7	few	CASSLFSAVGYEQYF	TGTGCCAGCAGCTTGTTTTCAGCGGTGGGTTACGAGCAGTACTTC
.	TRBV21-1	TRBJ1-5	once	CASIPCQGGNQPQNF	TGTGCCAGCATCCCTTGTCAAGGGGGCAATCAGCCCCAGAATTTT
TRBD2	TRBV7-3	TRBJ2-3	many	CASSLTGAGADTQYF	TGTGCCAGCAGCTTAACGGGTGCGGGAGCTGATACGCAGTATTTT
.	TRBV14	TRBJ1-6	many	CASSRAPGGNSPLHF	TGTGCCAGCAGCCGAGCCCCCGGAGGCAATTCACCCCTCCACTTT
.	TRBV29-1	TRBJ1-2	many	CSVDKGDYGYTF	TGCAGCGTTGACAAGGGGGACTATGGCTACACCTTC
.	TRBV5-6	TRBJ1-4	many	CASSFSLGATNEKLFF	TGTGCCAGCAGCTTTTCCCTAGGGGCAACTAATGAAAAACTGTTTTTT
TRBD2	TRBV12-3/TRBV12-4	TRBJ2-5	few	CASGILAVETQYF	TGTGCCAGCGGGATACTAGCGGTGGAGACCCAGTACTTC
TRBD2	TRBV6-4	TRBJ2-7	once	CASTGWLAGDPYEQYF	TGTGCCAGCACGGGGTGGCTAGCGGGAGATCCCTACGAGCAGTACTTC
.	TRBV4-1	TRBJ1-3	many	CASSQPGSGNTIYF	TGCGCCAGCAGCCAGCCAGGCTCTGGAAACACCATATATTTT
.	TRBV12-3/TRBV12-4	TRBJ1-1	many	CASTRGEGTGTEAFF	TGTGCCAGCACCCGGGGGGAAGGGACGGGGACTGAAGCTTTCTTT
.	TRBV5-1	TRBJ1-2	many	CASSLGSRGGFYGYTF	TGCGCCAGCAGCTTGGGGTCCAGGGGCGGATTCTATGGCTACACCTTC
TRBD2	TRBV6-4	TRBJ2-2	many	CARASGRAFVETGELFF	TGTGCCCGGGCCAGCGGGAGGGCCTTTGTTGAGACCGGGGAGCTGTTTTTT
.	TRBV7-9	TRBJ2-7	many	CASSREHEQYF	TGTGCCAGCAGCCGGGAGCACGAGCAGTACTTC
.	TRBV7-2	TRBJ2-7	many	CASSPGHRRSYEQYF	TGTGCCAGCAGCCCCGGACACCGCCGCTCCTACGAGCAGTACTTC
TRBD2	TRBV20-1	TRBJ2-3	.	CSADGPSGRGDTQYF	TGCAGTGCCGACGGTCCCAGCGGGAGGGGGGATACGCAGTATTTT
.	TRBV20-1	TRBJ1-2	many	CSAREGGASGGYTF	TGCAGTGCTAGAGAGGGGGGCGCTTCGGGAGGCTACACCTTC
TRBD1	TRBV20-1	TRBJ1-2	many	CSAPPPDRTWSYGYTF	TGCAGTGCTCCACCCCCGGACAGGACCTGGAGCTATGGCTACACCTTC
.	TRBV20-1	TRBJ2-2	many	CSARSLEGPNTGELFF	TGCAGTGCAAGAAGTCTGGAGGGGCCGAACACCGGGGAGCTGTTTTTT
.	TRBV3-1	TRBJ1-1	many	CASTQQGMNTEAFF	TGTGCCAGCACCCAACAGGGTATGAACACTGAAGCTTTCTTT
.	TRBV29-1	TRBJ2-7	.	CSVEVGFGRVRNEQYF	TGCAGCGTTGAAGTGGGGTTTGGCCGGGTTCGGAACGAGCAGTACTTC
.	TRBV20-1	TRBJ2-3	many	CSARMAANTDTQYF	TGCAGTGCTAGAATGGCAGCTAATACAGATACGCAGTATTTT
TRBD2	TRBV7-2	TRBJ2-3	many	CASSLTSGRATDTQYF	TGTGCCAGCAGCTTGACTAGCGGGAGGGCCACAGATACGCAGTATTTT
.	TRBV5-5	TRBJ1-1	many	CASSLEFGTEAFF	TGTGCCAGCAGCTTGGAGTTTGGCACTGAAGCTTTCTTT
.	TRBV5-1	TRBJ1-1	many	CASRSGDGMNTEAFF	TGCGCCAGCAGGTCTGGGGACGGTATGAACACTGAAGCTTTCTTT
.	TRBV14	TRBJ2-7	many	CASSQDQVGIYEQYF	TGTGCCAGCAGCCAAGATCAGGTCGGGATATACGAGCAGTACTTC
TRBD1	TRBV11-2	TRBJ2-3	many	CASSSSGQGYTQYF	TGTGCCAGCAGCTCCAGCGGACAGGGGTATACGCAGTATTTT
.	TRBV25-1	TRBJ1-6	many	CASSDPWTYNSPLHF	TGTGCCAGCAGTGATCCTTGGACTTATAATTCACCCCTCCACTTT
.	TRBV5-1	TRBJ1-5	many	CASSSDSNQPQHF	TGCGCCAGCAGCTCCGACAGTAATCAGCCCCAGCATTTT
.	TRBV27	TRBJ1-5	.	CASSFGGRRGEWPQHF	TGTGCCAGCAGTTTCGGGGGACGACGCGGGGAATGGCCCCAGCATTTT
.	TRBV12-3/TRBV12-4	TRBJ1-5	many	CASSYRYSNQPQHF	TGTGCCAGCAGCTACAGGTATAGCAATCAGCCCCAGCATTTT
TRBD1	TRBV7-2	TRBJ2-5	many	CASSRDRGWETQYF	TGTGCCAGCAGCCGCGACAGGGGATGGGAGACCCAGTACTTC
.	TRBV24-1	TRBJ2-6	many	CATSDLISGANVLTF	TGTGCCACCAGTGATTTAATCTCTGGGGCCAACGTCCTGACTTTC